Included here is one T cell receptor beta chain sequence, with context. Its antigen remains unidentified. The data stem from a study of shared clonotypes between healthy human individuals. The method was immunoSEQ multiplex PCR; TCRdb's version includes in-frame clones alone and lacks a portion of them. This sample yields about 820,000 clones, of which approximately 92% are seen a single time; under 30% belongs to the top ten. CD45RO-negative cells were positively selected for CCR7, leaving out terminally differentiated effector memory CD45RA+ cells. Every one of the donors was a Caucasian adult that lived in Nashville, Tennessee. General study points: The researchers took only blood, and tissue repertoires probably look different. Donor clonotype sharing was expected to depend on sequencing depth.

V lost 3 bases and J lost 4; bases outside the gene matches: 6. The CDR3 loop spans 14 amino acids. Germline CDR1 is SGHDT and CDR2 is YYEEEE. The TCR sequence derives from a man aged 25 to 40 in good health. The chain uses TRBV5-6 and TRBJ1-1; 7 nucleotides agree with TRBD1. The sample was naive CD8+ T cells sorted from blood. The CDR3 region has the DNA TGTGCCAGCAGCTCGGGAGGGACAGCCACTGAAGCTTTCTTT. It is translated as CASSSGGTATEAFF.